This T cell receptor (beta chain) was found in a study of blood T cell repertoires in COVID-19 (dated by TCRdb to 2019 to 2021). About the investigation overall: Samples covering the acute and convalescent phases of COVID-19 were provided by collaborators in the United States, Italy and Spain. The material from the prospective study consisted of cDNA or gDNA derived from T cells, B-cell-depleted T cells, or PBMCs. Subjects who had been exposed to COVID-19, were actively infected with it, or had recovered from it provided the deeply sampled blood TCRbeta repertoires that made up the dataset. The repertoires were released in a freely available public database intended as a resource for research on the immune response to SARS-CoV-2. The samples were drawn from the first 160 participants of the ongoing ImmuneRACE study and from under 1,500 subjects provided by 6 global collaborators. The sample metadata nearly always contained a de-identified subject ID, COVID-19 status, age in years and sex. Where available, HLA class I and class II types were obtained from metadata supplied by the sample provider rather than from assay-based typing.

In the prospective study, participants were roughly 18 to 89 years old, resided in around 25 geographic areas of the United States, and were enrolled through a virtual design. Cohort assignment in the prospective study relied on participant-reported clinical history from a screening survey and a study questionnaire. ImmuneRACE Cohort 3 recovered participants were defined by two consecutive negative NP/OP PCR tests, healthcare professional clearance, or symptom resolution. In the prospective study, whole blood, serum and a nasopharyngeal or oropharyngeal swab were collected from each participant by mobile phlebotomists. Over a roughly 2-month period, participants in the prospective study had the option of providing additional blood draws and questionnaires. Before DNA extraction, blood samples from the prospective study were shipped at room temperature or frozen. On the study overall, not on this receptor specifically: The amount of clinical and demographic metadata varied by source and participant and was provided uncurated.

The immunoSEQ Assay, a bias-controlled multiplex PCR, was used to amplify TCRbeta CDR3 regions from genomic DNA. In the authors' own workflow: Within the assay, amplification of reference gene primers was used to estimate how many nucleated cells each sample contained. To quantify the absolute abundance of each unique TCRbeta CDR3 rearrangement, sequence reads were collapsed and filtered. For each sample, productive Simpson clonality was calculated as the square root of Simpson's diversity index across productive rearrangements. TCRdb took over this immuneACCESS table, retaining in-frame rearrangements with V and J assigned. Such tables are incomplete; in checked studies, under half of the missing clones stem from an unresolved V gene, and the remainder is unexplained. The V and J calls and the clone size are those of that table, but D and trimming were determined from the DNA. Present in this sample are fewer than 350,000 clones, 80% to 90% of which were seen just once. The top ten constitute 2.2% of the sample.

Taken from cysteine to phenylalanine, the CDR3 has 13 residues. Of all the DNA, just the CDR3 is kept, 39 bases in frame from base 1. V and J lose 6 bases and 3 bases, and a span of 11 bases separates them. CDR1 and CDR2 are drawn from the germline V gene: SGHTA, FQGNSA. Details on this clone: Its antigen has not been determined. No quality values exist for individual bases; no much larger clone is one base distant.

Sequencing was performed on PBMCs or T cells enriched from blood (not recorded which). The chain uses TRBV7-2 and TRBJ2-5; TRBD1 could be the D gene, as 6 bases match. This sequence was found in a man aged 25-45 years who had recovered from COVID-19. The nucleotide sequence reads TGTGCCAGCAGTGGGGGACAAGAAGAGACCCAGTACTTC. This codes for CASSGGQEETQYF.